This paragraph covers one T cell receptor beta chain sequence. The source of the sample is a study of blood T cell repertoires in COVID-19. The CDR3 spans 11 residues. From germline, CDR1 is MGHDK and CDR2 SYGVNS. V lost 5 bases and J 5 bases, leaving 7 bases between the germline ends. In the study's own analysis: Amplifying reference gene primers gave estimates of nucleated cell counts. Assay used: immunoSEQ multiplex PCR; TCRdb lists only in-frame clones, some missing. Clone size and the V and J calls come from that table; the DNA yielded D and trimming. The table has some 140,000 clones, roughly 85% seen once; the top ten hold approximately 3.6%.

The source of this sequence is a man in his 60s with acute or convalescent COVID-19. The chain couples TRBV25-1 to TRBJ2-7; D call uncertain. Sequencing input: peripheral blood. The CDR3, as DNA: TGTGCCAGCAGTCCACAACACGAGCAGTACTTC. Protein sequence: CASSPQHEQYF.